In this sample, the clone carrying this TCR beta chain turned up many times. No antigen is known for it. Trimming took 3 bases from V and 7 from J; bases not matched to a gene: 12. The length of the CDR3 is 17 residues. The V gene's germline CDR1 is LGHNT and CDR2 FRNRAP. Next came a second PCR, run for 7 to 11 cycles, which used a sample-barcoded 5' primer along with a J-beta primer mix. TCRdb analysed the 5' RACE reads with MiXCR anew, one entry per CDR3 protein. Found here are about 1.6 million distinct CDR3 sequences, about 35% of them singletons; the top ten hold approximately 10%. The study isolated at least 6 million PBMCs from each sample. This sample is drawn from a study of blood T cells in healthy people across ages. General observations from the study: Across samples, TCR beta diversity tracked strongly with naive T cell percentage. Any conclusive comparison of naive versus antigen-experienced cells was prevented by using unsorted PBMCs.

The gene calls are TRBV12-5 and TRBJ1-5, with TRBD1 matching 10 bases. Sequenced material: blood. The sequence was collected from a woman aged 25 to 45 in good health. In nucleotides, the CDR3 is TGTGCTAGTGGTTTATCCTGGGTGACAGGGGGCGGCCAGCCCCAGCATTTT. This codes for CASGLSWVTGGGQPQHF. Filled out from reference TRBV12-5 and TRBJ1-5, the complete variable domain reads DARVTQTPRHKVTEMGQEVTMRCQPILGHNTVFWYRQTMMQGLELLAYFRNRAPLDDSGMPKDRFSAEMPDATLATLKIQPSEPRDSAVYFCASGLSWVTGGGQPQHFGDGTRLSIL.